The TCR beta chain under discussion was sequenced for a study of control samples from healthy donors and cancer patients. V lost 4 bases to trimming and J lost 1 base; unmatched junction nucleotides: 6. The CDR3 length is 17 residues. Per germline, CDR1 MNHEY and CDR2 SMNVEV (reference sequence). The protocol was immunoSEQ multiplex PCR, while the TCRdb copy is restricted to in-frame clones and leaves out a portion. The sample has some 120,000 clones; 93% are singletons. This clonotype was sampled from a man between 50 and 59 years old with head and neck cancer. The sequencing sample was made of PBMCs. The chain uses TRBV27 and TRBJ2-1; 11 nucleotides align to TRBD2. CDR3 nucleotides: TGTGCCAGCAGTTCCCCCGGGACTAGCGGTTCCTACAATGAGCAGTTCTTC. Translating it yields CASSSPGTSGSYNEQFF.